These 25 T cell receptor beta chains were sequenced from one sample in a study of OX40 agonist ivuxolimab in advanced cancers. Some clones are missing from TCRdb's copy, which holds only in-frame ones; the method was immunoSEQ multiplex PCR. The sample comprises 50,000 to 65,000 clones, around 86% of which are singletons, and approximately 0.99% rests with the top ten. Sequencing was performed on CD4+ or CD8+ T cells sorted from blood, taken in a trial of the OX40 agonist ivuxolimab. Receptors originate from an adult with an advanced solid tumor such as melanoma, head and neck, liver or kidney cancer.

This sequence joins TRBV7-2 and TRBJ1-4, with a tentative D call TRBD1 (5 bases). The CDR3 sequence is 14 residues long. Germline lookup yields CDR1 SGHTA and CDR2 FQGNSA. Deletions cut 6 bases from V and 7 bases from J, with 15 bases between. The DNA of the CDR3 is TGTGCCAGCAGTTTTTTCCCGGGGGGTGAAAAACTGTTTTTT. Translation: CASSFFPGGEKLFF.

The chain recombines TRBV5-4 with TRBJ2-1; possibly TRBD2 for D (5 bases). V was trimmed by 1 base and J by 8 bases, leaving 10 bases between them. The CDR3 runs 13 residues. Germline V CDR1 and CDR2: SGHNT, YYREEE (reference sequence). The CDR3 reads CASSLFDSDEQFF. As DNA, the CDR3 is TGTGCCAGCAGCTTGTTCGATAGCGATGAGCAGTTCTTC. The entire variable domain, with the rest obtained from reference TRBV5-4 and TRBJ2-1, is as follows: ETGVTQSPTHLIKTRGQQVTLRCSSQSGHNTVSWYQQALGQGPQFIFQYYREEENGRGNFPPRFSGLQFPNYSSELNVNALELDDSALYLCASSLFDSDEQFFGPGTRLTVL.

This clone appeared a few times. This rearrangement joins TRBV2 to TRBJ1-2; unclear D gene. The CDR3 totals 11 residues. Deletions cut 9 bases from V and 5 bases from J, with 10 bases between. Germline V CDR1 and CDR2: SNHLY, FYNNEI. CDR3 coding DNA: TGTGCCAGACTAACGGATTATGGCTACACCTTC. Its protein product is CARLTDYGYTF.

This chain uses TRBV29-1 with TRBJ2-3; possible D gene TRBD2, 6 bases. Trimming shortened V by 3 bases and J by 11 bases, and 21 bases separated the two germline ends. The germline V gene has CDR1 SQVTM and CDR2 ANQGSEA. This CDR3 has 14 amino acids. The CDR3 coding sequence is TGCAGCGTTGATACATCGGGAGTAGGACTTAGGCAGTATTTT. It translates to CSVDTSGVGLRQYF.

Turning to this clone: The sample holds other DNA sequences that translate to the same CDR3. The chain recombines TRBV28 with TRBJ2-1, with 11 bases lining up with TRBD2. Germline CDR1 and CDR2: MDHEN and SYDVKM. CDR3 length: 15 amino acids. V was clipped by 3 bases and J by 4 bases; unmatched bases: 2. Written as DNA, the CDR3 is TGTGCCAGCAGTTTGAGACTAGCGGGGTACAATGAGCAGTTCTTC. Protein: CASSLRLAGYNEQFF.

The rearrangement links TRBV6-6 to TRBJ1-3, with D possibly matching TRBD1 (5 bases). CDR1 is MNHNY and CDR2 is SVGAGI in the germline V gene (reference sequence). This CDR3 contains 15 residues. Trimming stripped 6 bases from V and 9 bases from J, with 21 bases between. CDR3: CASSPRGSLEGTIYF. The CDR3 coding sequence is TGTGCCAGCAGCCCCCGGGGCTCTCTGGAAGGCACCATATATTTT.

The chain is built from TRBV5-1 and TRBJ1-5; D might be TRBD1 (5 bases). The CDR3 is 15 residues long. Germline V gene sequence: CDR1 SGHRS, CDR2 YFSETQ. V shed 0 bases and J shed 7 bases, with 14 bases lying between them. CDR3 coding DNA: TGCGCCAGCAGCTTGGTCAGCCAGGGCTGGCAGCCCCAGCATTTT. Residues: CASSLVSQGWQPQHF.

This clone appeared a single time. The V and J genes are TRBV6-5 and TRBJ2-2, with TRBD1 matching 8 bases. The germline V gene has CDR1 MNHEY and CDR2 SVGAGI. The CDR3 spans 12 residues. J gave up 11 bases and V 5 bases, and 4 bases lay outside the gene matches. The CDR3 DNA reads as TGTGCCAGCAGTCTGGACAGGGTTGAGCTGTTTTTT. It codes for CASSLDRVELFF.

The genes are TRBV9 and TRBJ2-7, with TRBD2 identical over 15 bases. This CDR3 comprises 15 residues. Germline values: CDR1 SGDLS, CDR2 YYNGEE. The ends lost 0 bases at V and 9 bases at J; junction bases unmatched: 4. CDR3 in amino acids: CASSVGTSGRARQYF. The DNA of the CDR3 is TGTGCCAGCAGCGTAGGGACTAGCGGGAGGGCCCGGCAGTACTTC.

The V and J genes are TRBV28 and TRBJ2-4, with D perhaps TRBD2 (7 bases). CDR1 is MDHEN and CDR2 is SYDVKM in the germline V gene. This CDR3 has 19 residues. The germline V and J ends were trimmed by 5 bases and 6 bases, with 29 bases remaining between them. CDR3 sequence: CASSNTGGRLLDKSNIQYF. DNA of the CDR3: TGTGCCAGCAGTAATACGGGGGGCAGACTACTAGATAAGTCAAACATTCAGTACTTC.

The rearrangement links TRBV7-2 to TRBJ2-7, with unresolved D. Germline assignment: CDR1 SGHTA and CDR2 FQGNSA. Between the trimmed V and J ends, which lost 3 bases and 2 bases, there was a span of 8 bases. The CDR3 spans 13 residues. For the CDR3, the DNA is TGTGCCAGCAGCTTCGACCCGACCTACGAGCAGTACTTC. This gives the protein CASSFDPTYEQYF.

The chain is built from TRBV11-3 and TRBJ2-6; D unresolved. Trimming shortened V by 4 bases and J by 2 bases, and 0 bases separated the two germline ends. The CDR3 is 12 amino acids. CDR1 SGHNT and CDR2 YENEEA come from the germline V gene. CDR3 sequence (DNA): TGTGCCAGCAGCTCTGGGGCCAACGTCCTGACTTTC. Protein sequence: CASSSGANVLTF.

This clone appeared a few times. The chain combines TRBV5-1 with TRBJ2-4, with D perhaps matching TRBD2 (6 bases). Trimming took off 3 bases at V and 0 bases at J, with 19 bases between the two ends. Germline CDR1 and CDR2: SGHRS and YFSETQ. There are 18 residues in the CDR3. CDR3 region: CASSSGTPRRLAKNIQYF. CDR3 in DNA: TGCGCCAGCAGCTCCGGGACTCCTCGCCGATTAGCCAAAAACATTCAGTACTTC.

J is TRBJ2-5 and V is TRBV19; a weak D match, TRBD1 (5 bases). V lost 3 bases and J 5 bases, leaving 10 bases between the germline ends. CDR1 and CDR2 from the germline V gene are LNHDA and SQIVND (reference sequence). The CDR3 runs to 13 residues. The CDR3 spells CASSMLGRETQYF. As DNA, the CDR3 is TGTGCCAGTAGTATGCTGGGGCGGGAGACCCAGTACTTC.

Here the CDR3 reads CASISGGGRGRGTEAFF. The CDR3 region has the DNA TGTGCCAGCATCTCCGGGGGCGGCAGGGGGCGTGGAACTGAAGCTTTCTTT. This rearrangement joins TRBV28 to TRBJ1-1, with 8 bases matching TRBD1. Germline CDR1 is MDHEN and CDR2 is SYDVKM. After removal of 7 bases from V and 5 bases from J, the junction contained 18 bases not matched to a gene. The CDR3 consists of 17 residues.

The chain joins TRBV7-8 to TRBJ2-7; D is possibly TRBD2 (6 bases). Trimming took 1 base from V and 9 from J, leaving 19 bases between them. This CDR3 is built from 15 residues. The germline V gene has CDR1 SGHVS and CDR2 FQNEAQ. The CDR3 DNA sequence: TGTGCCAGCAGCTTAGGCGGGACTCCCGTCAACGGGCAGTACTTC. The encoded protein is CASSLGGTPVNGQYF.

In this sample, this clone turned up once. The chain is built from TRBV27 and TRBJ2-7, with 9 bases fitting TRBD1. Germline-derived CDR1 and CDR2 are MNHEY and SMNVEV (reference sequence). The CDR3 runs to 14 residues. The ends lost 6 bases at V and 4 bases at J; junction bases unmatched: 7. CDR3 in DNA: TGTGCCAGCAGCCGGCGAGGGACAGGGTACGAGCAGTACTTC. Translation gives CASSRRGTGYEQYF.

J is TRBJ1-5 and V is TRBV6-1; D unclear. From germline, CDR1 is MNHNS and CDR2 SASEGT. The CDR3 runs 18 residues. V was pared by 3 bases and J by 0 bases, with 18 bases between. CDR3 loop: CASSDGFVRFHSNQPQHF. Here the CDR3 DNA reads TGTGCCAGCAGTGATGGGTTTGTGCGGTTCCATAGCAATCAGCCCCAGCATTTT.

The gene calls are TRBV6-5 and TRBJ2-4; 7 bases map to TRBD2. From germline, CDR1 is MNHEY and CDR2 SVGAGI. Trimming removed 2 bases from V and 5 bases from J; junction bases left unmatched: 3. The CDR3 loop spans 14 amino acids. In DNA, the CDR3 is TGTGCCAGCAGTTACCCCGCGGGAGAAAACATTCAGTACTTC. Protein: CASSYPAGENIQYF.

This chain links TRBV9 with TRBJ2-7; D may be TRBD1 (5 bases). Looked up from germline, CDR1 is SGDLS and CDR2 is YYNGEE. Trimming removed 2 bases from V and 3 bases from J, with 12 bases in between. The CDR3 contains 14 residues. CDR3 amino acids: CASSVDSAVYEQYF. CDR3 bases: TGTGCCAGCAGCGTCGACAGTGCGGTCTACGAGCAGTACTTC.

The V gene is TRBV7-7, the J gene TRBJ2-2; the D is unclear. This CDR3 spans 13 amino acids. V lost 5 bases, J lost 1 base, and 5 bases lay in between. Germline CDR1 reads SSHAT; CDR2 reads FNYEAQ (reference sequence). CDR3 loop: CASSGLNTGELFF. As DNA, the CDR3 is TGTGCCAGCAGCGGTCTGAACACCGGGGAGCTGTTTTTT.

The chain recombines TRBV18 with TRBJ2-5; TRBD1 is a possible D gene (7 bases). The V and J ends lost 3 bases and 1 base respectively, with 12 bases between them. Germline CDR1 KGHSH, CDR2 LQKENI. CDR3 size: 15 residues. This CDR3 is CASSPQQGGQETQYF. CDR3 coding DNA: TGTGCCAGCTCACCGCAGCAGGGGGGCCAAGAGACCCAGTACTTC.

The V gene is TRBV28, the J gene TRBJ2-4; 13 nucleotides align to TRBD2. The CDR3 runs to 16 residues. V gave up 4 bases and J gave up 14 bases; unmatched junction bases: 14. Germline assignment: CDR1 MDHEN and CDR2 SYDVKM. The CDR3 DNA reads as TGTGCCAGCAGTTCCGGGACTAGCGGGACCCCACGGGGCGAGTACTTC. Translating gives CASSSGTSGTPRGEYF.

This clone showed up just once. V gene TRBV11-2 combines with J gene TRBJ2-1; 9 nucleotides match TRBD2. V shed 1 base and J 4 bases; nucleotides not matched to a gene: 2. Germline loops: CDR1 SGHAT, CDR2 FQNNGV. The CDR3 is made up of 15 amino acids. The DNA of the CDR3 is TGTGCCAGCAGCTTAGGGGGACTAGCTTACAATGAGCAGTTCTTC. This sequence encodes CASSLGGLAYNEQFF.

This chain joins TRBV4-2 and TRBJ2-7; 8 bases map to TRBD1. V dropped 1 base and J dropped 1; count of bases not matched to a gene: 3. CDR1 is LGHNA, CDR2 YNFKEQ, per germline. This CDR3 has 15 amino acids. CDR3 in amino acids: CASSQVRDRSYEQYF. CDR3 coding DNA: TGTGCCAGCAGCCAAGTCCGGGACAGGTCCTACGAGCAGTACTTC.